This TCR beta chain comes out of a study of blood T cell repertoires in COVID-19 (dated by TCRdb to 2018 to 2020). Concerning the study at large: The collaborator samples originated in the United States, Italy and Spain and spanned the acute and convalescent phases of COVID-19. The material from the prospective study consisted of cDNA or gDNA derived from T cells, B-cell-depleted T cells, or PBMCs. The dataset comprised deeply sampled blood TCRbeta repertoires from subjects exposed to, actively infected with, or recovered from COVID-19. The repertoires were made available in a free public database intended to serve as a resource for research on the immune response to SARS-CoV-2. Samples were obtained from the ongoing ImmuneRACE study (first 160 participants) and from some 1,300 subjects provided by 6 global collaborators. A de-identified subject ID, COVID-19 status, age in years and sex were almost always included in the sample metadata. HLA class I and class II types, where available, came from metadata supplied by the sample provider rather than from assay-based typing. Results the study describes overall, beyond this receptor: The quantity of clinical and demographic metadata differed by source and by participant and was supplied without curation.

The V and J ends are trimmed by 2 bases and 3 bases, leaving 7 bases between them. CDR1 MNHEY and CDR2 SVGAGI were looked up in the germline V gene. There are 13 amino acids in the CDR3, from cysteine to phenylalanine inclusive. The CDR3 DNA has 39 bases and is translated from base 1. Comments on this clone: Its binding antigen is unknown. The record has no base qualities; no much larger clone is one base away.

TCRbeta CDR3 regions were amplified from genomic DNA by means of the immunoSEQ Assay, a bias-controlled multiplex PCR. Regarding the original processing steps: Within the assay, amplification of reference gene primers was used to estimate how many nucleated cells each sample contained. To quantify the absolute abundance of each unique TCRbeta CDR3 rearrangement, sequence reads were collapsed and filtered. Productive Simpson clonality was computed per sample as the square root of Simpson's diversity index over productive rearrangements. The table comes from immuneACCESS by way of TCRdb, which keeps in-frame sequences with V and J called. Part of the clones is missing from these tables; in studies checked, under half for an unresolved V gene and the rest for unknown reasons. That table is the source of V, J and clone size, and D and trimming were worked out from the DNA. For this sample the table gives about 180,000 clones, of which around 80% were detected only once. The ten largest clones add up to about 7% of the sample.

Collaborating institutions collected whole blood in K2EDTA tubes following their own protocols. For TCRbeta analysis, collaborators shipped samples in one of three forms: frozen whole blood, isolated PBMCs, or DNA extracted from either of those sample types. In this chain, TRBV6-5 is recombined with TRBJ1-1, with the identity of the D gene unclear. This TCR was recovered from a man in his 70s with active or convalescent COVID-19. Material: peripheral blood. The CDR3 sequence is CASSYGLDTEAFF. The base sequence is TGTGCCAGCAGTTACGGCCTCGACACTGAAGCTTTCTTT.